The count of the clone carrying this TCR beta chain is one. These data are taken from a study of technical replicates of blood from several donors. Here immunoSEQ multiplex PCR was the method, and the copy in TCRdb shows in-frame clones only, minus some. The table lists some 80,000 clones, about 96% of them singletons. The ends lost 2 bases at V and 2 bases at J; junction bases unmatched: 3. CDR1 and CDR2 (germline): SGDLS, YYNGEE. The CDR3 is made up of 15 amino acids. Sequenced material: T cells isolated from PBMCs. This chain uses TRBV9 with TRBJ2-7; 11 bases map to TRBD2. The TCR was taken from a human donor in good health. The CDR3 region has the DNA TGTGCCAGCAGCGTCGGGACTAGCGGCACCTACGAGCAGTACTTC. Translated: CASSVGTSGTYEQYF.